Here is one T cell receptor beta chain with its context. Its antigen is unidentified. Germline-derived CDR1 and CDR2 are SGHNT and YENEEA. This CDR3 has 17 amino acids. The V and J ends lost 4 bases and 7 bases, in that order; junction bases with no gene match: 8. Repertoires were generated with immunoSEQ multiplex PCR, while TCRdb's copy carries only in-frame clones and drops some. Of around 5,000 clones listed, roughly 29% are singletons. The data derive from a study of T cells in localized non-small cell lung cancer. Findings and limits, study-wide: Multi-region tumor sequencing was not done, so intratumor heterogeneity could not be excluded. Adjacent lung held a median 57 of the top 100 tumor clones. Overall survival was longer when the density of T cells in the blood was higher. Peak T cell clonality was found in uninvolved adjacent lung, exceeding tumor.

V gene TRBV11-3 combines with J gene TRBJ2-2; TRBD2 aligns across 14 bases. The sample was lung tumor tissue, taken before any cancer treatment. This sequence was found in a man between 40 and 75 years old with stage II lung adenocarcinoma. The CDR3 loop is CASSSQTSGRASGELFF. CDR3 DNA sequence: TGTGCCAGCAGCTCCCAGACTAGCGGGAGGGCCAGCGGGGAGCTGTTTTTT.